The 17 T cell receptor beta chains listed next were all sequenced from one sample in a study of cytomegalovirus exposure and HLA in healthy donors (dated by TCRdb to 2016 to 2017). Receptors were amplified or captured by the immunoSEQ multiplex PCR assay. A mixture of 60 forward primers for TCR Vbeta segments and 13 reverse primers for TCR Jbeta segments was used in the multiplex PCR. TCRdb re-hosts the immuneACCESS table, in-frame sequences only. Its copies lack some clones; in the studies checked, an unresolved V gene accounts for under half of them, and the cause for the rest is not known. The sample table records 200,000 to 250,000 clones; 75% to 90% of these occur just once. In total, the top ten clones hold roughly 0.71% of the sample. The material sequenced was PBMCs. The receptors stem from a boy aged 2 to 10 in good health and CMV-seronegative.

The rearrangement joins TRBV29-1 to TRBJ2-2; tentative D call: TRBD1 (5 bases). V dropped 2 bases and J dropped 3 bases, with 10 bases sitting between them. Germline V gives CDR1 SQVTM, CDR2 ANQGSEA. CDR3 length: 14 residues. This CDR3 is CSVERQGDTGELFF. In DNA, the CDR3 is TGCAGCGTTGAACGGCAGGGTGACACCGGGGAGCTGTTTTTT.

V and J are TRBV6-5 and TRBJ2-1, with TRBD1 as a possible D gene (6 bases). The CDR3 totals 15 residues. V was shortened by 6 bases and J by 0 bases, with 12 bases between the two germline ends. From germline, CDR1 is MNHEY and CDR2 SVGAGI. The CDR3 coding sequence is TGTGCCAGCAGAGGTGGGACAAGCTCCTACAATGAGCAGTTCTTC. Amino acids: CASRGGTSSYNEQFF.

V is TRBV25-1 and J is TRBJ1-3; D not certain. Trimming stripped 4 bases from V and 4 bases from J, with 8 bases between. CDR3 length equals 13 residues. The germline gives CDR1 MGHDK, CDR2 SYGVNS. CDR3 protein: CASSAPGGNTIYF. Written as DNA, the CDR3 is TGTGCCAGCAGTGCCCCAGGAGGAAACACCATATATTTT.

The genes are TRBV5-4 and TRBJ1-2, with D perhaps TRBD1 (5 bases). Trimming pared 5 bases from V and 8 bases from J, leaving 22 bases between. CDR1 and CDR2 from the germline V gene are SGHNT and YYREEE (reference sequence). The CDR3 has 15 residues. The CDR3 bases are TGTGCCAGCAGATCCTCGGGACTCCTTTTGGAGGGCTACACCTTC. This gives the protein CASRSSGLLLEGYTF.

Regarding this clone: The CDR3 does not close with the conserved phenylalanine or tryptophan, likely indicating a read error. The rearrangement uses TRBV15 and TRBJ1-1, with D hard to call. V lost 3 bases, J lost 1 base, and 6 bases lay in between. CDR1 and CDR2 (germline): LNHNV, YYDKDF (reference sequence). This CDR3 contains 13 residues. This chain's CDR3 is CATSRTGNTEAFV. CDR3 bases: TGTGCCACCAGCAGGACGGGGAACACTGAAGCTTTCGTT.

J is TRBJ2-5 and V is TRBV5-4; D is ambiguous. Per germline, CDR1 SGHNT and CDR2 YYREEE (reference sequence). Trimming shortened V by 1 base and J by 4 bases, and 11 bases separated the two germline ends. This CDR3 is 14 amino acids long. DNA for the CDR3: TGTGCCAGCAGCTTGTCTTTGAGAGGAGAGACCCAGTACTTC. It codes for CASSLSLRGETQYF.

The V call is TRBV11-1, the J call TRBJ2-2; the D is unclear. The CDR3 has 13 residues. Trimming left V 5 bases short and J 2 bases short, with 6 bases between. The germline V gene has CDR1 SGHAT and CDR2 FQDESV (reference sequence). The CDR3 coding sequence is TGTGCCAGCAGCGCAGTAAACACCGGGGAGCTGTTTTTT. It encodes CASSAVNTGELFF.

This clone was picked up a small number of times. The chain employs TRBV6-5 and TRBJ1-1; TRBD1 is a possible D gene (6 bases). Germline V gives CDR1 MNHEY, CDR2 SVGAGI. The CDR3 is 15 residues long. Between the trimmed V and J ends, which lost 0 bases and 8 bases, there was a span of 16 bases. The DNA for the CDR3 is TGTGCCAGCAGTTACTCGATCATTCAGGGGCTAGAAGCTTTCTTT. Its protein product is CASSYSIIQGLEAFF.

The gene calls are TRBV27 and TRBJ1-2; 8 nucleotides agree with TRBD1. The CDR3 consists of 16 residues. V was clipped by 5 bases and J by 0 bases; unmatched bases: 8. CDR1 is MNHEY, CDR2 SMNVEV, per germline (reference sequence). This CDR3 reads CASSPNTGGTNYGYTF. DNA for the CDR3: TGTGCCAGCAGTCCAAACACAGGGGGGACTAACTATGGCTACACCTTC.

The genes are TRBV7-6 and TRBJ2-2; perhaps TRBD2 as D (7 bases). V was cut by 10 bases and J by 4 bases, with 13 bases left in between. This CDR3 has 13 residues. Germline assignment: CDR1 SGHVS and CDR2 FNYEAQ. CDR3 bases: TGTGCCACCGGGGGAGGGGGCACCGGGGAGCTGTTTTTT. This encodes CATGGGGTGELFF.

J is TRBJ2-1 and V is TRBV25-1, with 13 bases fitting TRBD2. The V and J ends lost 6 bases and 8 bases, in that order; junction bases with no gene match: 10. Germline CDR1 reads MGHDK; CDR2 reads SYGVNS. This CDR3 is built from 16 residues. CDR3 region: CASSQKGTSGVHEQFF. The CDR3 coding sequence is TGTGCCAGCAGCCAAAAGGGGACTAGCGGGGTTCATGAGCAGTTCTTC.

The V gene is TRBV5-1, the J gene TRBJ1-1; tentative D call: TRBD1 (6 bases). V was cut by 6 bases and J by 5 bases, with 14 bases left in between. The CDR3 totals 13 residues. Germline V gene lookup returns CDR1 SGHRS and CDR2 YFSETQ. This CDR3 reads CASKQGSLTEAFF. The CDR3 bases are TGCGCCAGCAAACAGGGATCCCTGACTGAAGCTTTCTTT.

The chain combines TRBV4-1 with TRBJ2-3, with D perhaps TRBD2 (5 bases). From germline, CDR1 is MGHRA and CDR2 YSYEKL. The CDR3 extends over 18 amino acids. With 0 bases removed from V and 1 base from J, the gap between germline ends came to 17 bases. For the CDR3, the DNA is TGCGCCAGCAGCCAAGATTGGGCGGGCCGCTGGGGCACAGATACGCAGTATTTT. Translated, it gives CASSQDWAGRWGTDTQYF.

This sequence joins TRBV6-1 and TRBJ1-3; D not certain. This CDR3 spans 16 amino acids. Germline loops: CDR1 MNHNS, CDR2 SASEGT. Between the trimmed V and J ends, which lost 3 bases and 2 bases, there was a span of 14 bases. The CDR3, as DNA: TGTGCCAGCAGTGACCCGGAGTCTCGGGCTGGAAACACCATATATTTT. Its translation: CASSDPESRAGNTIYF.

CDR3 nucleotide sequence: TGCGCCAGCAGCTCACAGGTGGGGAATAACTATGGCTACACCTTC. Its protein is CASSSQVGNNYGYTF. J is TRBJ1-2 and V is TRBV5-1; D might be TRBD1 (5 bases). The CDR3 extends over 15 amino acids. CDR1 is SGHRS and CDR2 is YFSETQ in the germline V gene. The germline V and J ends were trimmed by 3 bases and 1 base, with 13 bases remaining between them.

For this clone: At one of its ends the junction is not consistent with the germline gene, which may arise from a read error. CDR3 amino acids: CASSWSTEYYRLF. CDR3 sequence (DNA): TGTGCCAGCAGCTGGTCGACAGAGTATTACCGGCTCTTC. The genes are TRBV5-5 and TRBJ2-1; D may be TRBD1 (5 bases). The germline V gene encodes CDR1 SGHKS and CDR2 YYEKEE (reference sequence). The CDR3 length is 13 residues.

The CDR3 bases are TGTGCCAGCAGCTTAAGACGGGGAGTATACAATGAGCAGTTCTTC. Protein: CASSLRRGVYNEQFF. J is TRBJ2-1 and V is TRBV11-3; tentative D call: TRBD2 (5 bases). V lost 2 bases and J 4 bases, leaving 12 bases between the germline ends. The CDR3 is made up of 15 amino acids. Germline CDR1 SGHNT, CDR2 YENEEA. The full variable domain, completed using reference TRBV11-3 and TRBJ2-1, is EAGVVQSPRYKIIEKKQPVAFWCNPISGHNTLYWYLQNLGQGPELLIRYENEEAVDDSQLPKDRFSAERLKGVDSTLKIQPAELGDSAVYLCASSLRRGVYNEQFFGPGTRLTVL.